This T cell receptor (beta chain) stems from a study of T cells in Graves' hyperthyroidism and ophthalmopathy. The CDR3 regions of TCR beta were amplified from RNA transcripts. First-round RT-PCR with HTBI primers amplified the TCR CDR3 region. TCRdb recomputed calls from the multiplex PCR reads with MiXCR, one row per CDR3 protein. Of over 700,000 distinct CDR3 sequences listed, 30% to 40% are singletons. Broader study findings: Classification by a 13 V-J model distinguished ophthalmopathy from stable hyperthyroidism.

Stable Graves' hyperthyroidism meant no ophthalmopathy progression within 18 months. Together with thyroid ultrasound, orbital computed tomography, serum thyroxine and TRAb, clinical symptoms were used for diagnoses. This clonotype was seen repeatedly, ten times or more. Its antigen is as yet unknown. This sequence originates from a woman between 40 and 50 years old with Graves' hyperthyroidism. The material sequenced was blood.

The CDR3 coding sequence is TGTGCCAGCAGTCCAGGACAGGGTGCAAACACCATATATTTT. It translates to CASSPGQGANTIYF. The chain couples TRBV13 to TRBJ1-3; TRBD1 agrees at 8 bases. The CDR3 runs to 14 residues. The J segment lost 6 bases and the V segment lost 6 bases, leaving 7 bases of the junction unmatched. Per the germline V gene, CDR1 is PRHDT and CDR2 is FYEKMQ (reference sequence).